A selection of T cell receptor beta chains follows, all from one sample in a study of technical replicates of blood from a handful of donors. The method was immunoSEQ multiplex PCR; TCRdb's version includes in-frame clones alone and lacks a portion of them. The top ten hold approximately 0.38% of the sample, which has approximately 97,000 clones, about 96% seen once. What was sequenced was T cells isolated from PBMCs. The origin of the receptors is a human donor in good health. CDR3s leave out the opening cysteine and the closing phenylalanine or tryptophan.

TRBJ1-5 | TRBV23-1 | ASMEQSNQPQH
TRBJ2-7 | TRBV2 | AKKREGLYEQY
TRBJ2-1 | TRBV7-2 | ASIRGRSYNEQF
TRBJ1-1 | TRBV2 | ASLDWQAF
TRBJ2-1 | TRBV12-5 | ASGLYSYNEQF
TRBJ2-7 | TRBV19 | ASSIHGRGPTYEQY
TRBJ2-5 | TRBV5-4 | ASSQRETQY
TRBJ1-1 | TRBV5-1 | ASSGGTGRGTEAF
TRBJ2-7 | TRBV2 | ASSRGSYYEQY
TRBJ1-1 | TRBV11-3 | ASSLDRSFGEGNTEAF